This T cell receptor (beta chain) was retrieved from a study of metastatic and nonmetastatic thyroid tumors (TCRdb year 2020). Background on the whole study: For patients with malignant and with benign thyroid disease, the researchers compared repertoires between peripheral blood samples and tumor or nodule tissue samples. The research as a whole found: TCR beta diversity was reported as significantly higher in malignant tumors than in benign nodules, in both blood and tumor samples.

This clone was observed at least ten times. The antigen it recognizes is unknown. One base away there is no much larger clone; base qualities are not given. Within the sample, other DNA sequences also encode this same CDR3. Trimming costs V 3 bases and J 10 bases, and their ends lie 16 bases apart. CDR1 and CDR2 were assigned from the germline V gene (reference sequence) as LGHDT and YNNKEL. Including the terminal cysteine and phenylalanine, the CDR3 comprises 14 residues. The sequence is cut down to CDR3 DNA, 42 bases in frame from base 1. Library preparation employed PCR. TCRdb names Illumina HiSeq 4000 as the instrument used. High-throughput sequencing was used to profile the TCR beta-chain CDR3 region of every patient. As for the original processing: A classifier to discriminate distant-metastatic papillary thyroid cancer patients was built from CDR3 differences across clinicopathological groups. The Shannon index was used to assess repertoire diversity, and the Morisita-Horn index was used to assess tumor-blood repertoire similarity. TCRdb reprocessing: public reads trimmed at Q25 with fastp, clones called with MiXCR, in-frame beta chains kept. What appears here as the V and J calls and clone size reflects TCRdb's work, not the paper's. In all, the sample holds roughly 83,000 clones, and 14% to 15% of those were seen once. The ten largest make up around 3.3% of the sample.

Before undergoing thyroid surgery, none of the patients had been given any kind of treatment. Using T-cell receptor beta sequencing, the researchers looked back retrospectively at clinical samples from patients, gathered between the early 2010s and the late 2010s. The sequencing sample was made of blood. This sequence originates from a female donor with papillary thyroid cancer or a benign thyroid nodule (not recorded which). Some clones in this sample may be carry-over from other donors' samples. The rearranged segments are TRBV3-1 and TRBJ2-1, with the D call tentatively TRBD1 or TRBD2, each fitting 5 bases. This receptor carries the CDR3 CASSHDGGDSEQFF. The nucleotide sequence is TGTGCCAGCAGCCATGACGGAGGAGACAGCGAGCAGTTCTTC.